The next 5 T cell receptor beta chains were all read from a single sample in a study of T cell clonality in common variable immunodeficiency. Assay: immunoSEQ multiplex PCR; the TCRdb copy retains only in-frame clones and omits some. The table lists about 52,000 clones, with no singletons. Sequencing used peripheral blood mononuclear cells. The receptors originated from a person between 18 and 75 years old in good health.

The sample holds many counts of this clone. The sequence runs out 3 residues before the end of the CDR3; the remainder is reconstructed from the germline J gene. The V call is TRBV5-1, the J call TRBJ1-1, with D possibly TRBD1 on 5 matching bases. This CDR3 has 13 amino acids. V lost 4 bases and J 3 bases, leaving 10 bases between the germline ends. Germline CDR1 is SGHRS and CDR2 is YFSETQ. Partial CDR3 DNA: TGCGCCAGCAGCACCTCGGGGGACACTGAA. Amino acid sequence: CASSTSGDTE. The CDR3, in full, reads CASSTSGDTEAFF.

At least ten counts were recorded for this clone. The CDR3 goes on 3 residues after the read ends, and that part is filled in from the germline J gene. The chain has TRBV30 and TRBJ1-1; no clear D gene. Germline values: CDR1 GTSNPN, CDR2 SVGIG (reference sequence). The CDR3 consists of 14 residues. Trimming removed 7 bases from V and 4 bases from J, with 19 bases in between. The covered CDR3 bases are TGTGCCTTCGTGCGGGCACTCACCCGCACTGAA. Protein sequence: CAFVRALTRTE. The CDR3 in its entirety is CAFVRALTRTEAFF. The variable domain in full, with the rest retrieved from reference TRBV30 and TRBJ1-1, is SQTIHQWPATLVQPVGSPLSLECTVEGTSNPNLYWYRQAAGRGLQLLFYSVGIGQISSEVPQNLSASRPQDRQFILSSKKLLLSDSGFYLCAFVRALTRTEAFFGQGTRLTVV.

In its sample, this clone was seen many times. The DNA ends 3 residues before the CDR3 does, and the rest of the CDR3 is filled in from the germline J gene. The chain joins TRBV28 to TRBJ2-7, with 8 bases identical to TRBD1. The CDR3 extends over 15 amino acids. Germline CDR1 MDHEN, CDR2 SYDVKM. Trimming took 2 bases from V and 3 from J; bases not matched to a gene: 6. CDR3 amino acids: CASSLVQGGNYEQYF. Incomplete CDR3 DNA: TGTGCCAGCAGTTTAGTACAGGGGGGAAACTACGAG.

At least ten counts were recorded for this clone. The CDR3 is cut off 3 residues early in the read; its end comes from the germline J gene. This sequence joins TRBV30 and TRBJ2-1, with 10 bases aligning to TRBD2. This CDR3 contains 13 residues. Losses at the gene ends were 7 bases for V and 3 bases for J; bases not matched to a gene: 3. Germline V gives CDR1 GTSNPN, CDR2 SVGIG (reference sequence). The CDR3: CASSGSDYNEQFF. CDR3 DNA (partial): TGTGCCTCTAGCGGGAGCGACTACAATGAG.

This clone was seen ten or more times. The read stops 3 residues short of the end of the CDR3; the missing end is completed from the germline J gene. The chain has TRBV20-1 and TRBJ2-5, with 8 bases identical to TRBD2. J gave up 4 bases and V 1 base, and 11 bases lay outside the gene matches. Germline values: CDR1 DFQATT, CDR2 SNEGSKA (reference sequence). The CDR3 is 16 residues long. The chain's CDR3 is CSARGELAGRGETQYF. The DNA read from the CDR3 is TGCAGTGCTAGAGGAGAATTAGCGGGGAGGGGAGAGACC.